This TCR beta chain derives from a study of T cells in localized non-small cell lung cancer (dated by TCRdb to the early 2020s). In terms of the full investigation: The study analyzed T cell repertoires of 200 to 300 early-stage NSCLC patients, comparing tumors and uninvolved tumor-adjacent lungs. Of the NSCLC patients, 129 were male and roughly 100 were female, and the mean age was approximately 64 years. All 220 or so NSCLC patients in the cohort were treatment-naive and had localized lung tumors that were resected. Broader findings and caveats from the paper: Because of the exploratory design, TCR variables were selected using unadjusted p-values without false-discovery rate correction. A median of roughly 50 of the top 100 tumor clones turned up in the paired uninvolved adjacent lung, and 25 to 35 of those clones also ranked among the top 100 of that same adjacent lung. Uninvolved tumor-adjacent lung showed the highest T cell clonality, higher than tumor, which suggests more focused antigenic responses in the uninvolved tumor-adjacent lung. Higher blood T cell density associated with longer overall survival, while higher adjacent-lung clonality associated with shorter survival. Because multi-region tumor sequencing was not done, intratumor heterogeneity could not be ruled out.

A word on this clone: Its specific antigen is unknown. No per-base quality is available; no much larger clone lies one base away.

At diagnosis, peripheral blood, uninvolved tumor-adjacent lung and tumor were collected and stored as a combination of fresh-frozen and FFPE material. For TCR repertoire profiling, the blood samples were analyzed as peripheral blood mononuclear cells. The CDR3 holds 14 amino acids from the cysteine to the phenylalanine. Only the CDR3 DNA stays, 42 bases, in frame from base 1. The germline V gene (reference sequence) provides CDR1 LNHDA and CDR2 SQIVND. The germline V end is reduced by 6 bases and the J end by 2 bases; junction bases left unmatched: 3. The immunoSEQ Assay was used to sequence TCR beta CDR3 regions from DNA. As for how the authors treated the data: To compute T cell density, TCR beta template counts were normalized to usable DNA, which was estimated by amplifying housekeeping genes. Richness was estimated using the preseqR package, with extrapolation to 400,000 templates for PBMC samples and to 120,000 templates for tissue samples. Clonality was calculated as one minus Pielou's evenness. To identify tissue-enriched TCRs, differential abundance testing was run on productive amino-acid clonotypes with a minimum total count of 5 and an alpha of 0.1. Repertoire overlap between compartments was quantified with the Jaccard Index and Morisita Overlap Index. GLIPH grouped TCR beta CDR3s together with public tetramer-defined viral CDR3s, and a viral motif had to include at least three viral sequences and show V-gene enrichment. TCRdb holds this immuneACCESS table with in-frame rearrangements only. Some clones are missing; in checked studies, unresolved V genes explain under half, and the rest has no known cause. V, J and clone size reflect that table, while D and trimming were determined from the DNA. The sample includes 20,000 to 30,000 clones, with approximately 81% observed a single time. The biggest ten clones account for approximately 9.5% of the sample.

This sequence was found in a man aged 35-75 years with stage III squamous cell lung carcinoma. This material consisted of peripheral blood, taken before any cancer treatment. The rearrangement combines TRBV19 with TRBJ1-2, and TRBD1 matches 10 of the central bases. DNA sequence: TGTGCCAGTAGGGGACAGGGGTCGAACTATGGCTACACCTTC. This sequence encodes CASRGQGSNYGYTF.